This passage covers 30 T cell receptor beta chains from one sample sequenced in a study of OX40 agonist ivuxolimab in advanced cancers. The table came from immunoSEQ multiplex PCR; TCRdb's copy has only in-frame clones and leaves some out. The sample holds 34,000 or so clones, 90% to 95% seen once. This specimen was CD4+ or CD8+ T cells sorted from blood, taken in a trial of the OX40 agonist ivuxolimab. Receptors originate from an adult with an advanced solid tumor such as melanoma, head and neck, liver or kidney cancer.

In DNA, the CDR3 is TGTGCCAGCAGCCCCGACAGGGGCAGGTCCTACAATGAGCAGTTCTTC. This encodes CASSPDRGRSYNEQFF. The chain carries TRBV7-9 and TRBJ2-1; 8 nucleotides agree with TRBD1. CDR3 length: 16 residues. V trimming: 5 bases; J trimming: 1 base; junction bases outside the gene matches: 7. The germline CDR1 and CDR2 sequences are SEHNR and FQNEAQ (reference sequence).

The V call is TRBV7-3, the J call TRBJ2-1, with 7 bases matching TRBD2. The CDR3 totals 14 residues. J gave up 6 bases and V 1 base, and 3 bases lay outside the gene matches. Per germline, CDR1 SGHTA and CDR2 FQGTGA. The CDR3 here is CASSLMGEGNEQFF. For the CDR3, the DNA is TGTGCCAGCAGCTTAATGGGGGAGGGCAATGAGCAGTTCTTC. Combining the CDR3 with reference TRBV7-3 and TRBJ2-1 gives the whole variable domain GAGVSQTPSNKVTEKGKYVELRCDPISGHTALYWYRQSLGQGPEFLIYFQGTGAADDSGLPNDRFFAVRPEGSVSTLKIQRTERGDSAVYLCASSLMGEGNEQFFGPGTRLTVL.

This chain links TRBV25-1 with TRBJ2-1; 9 positions match TRBD1. CDR3 length: 16 amino acids. CDR1 is MGHDK and CDR2 is SYGVNS in the germline V gene. V dropped 2 bases and J dropped 4; count of bases not matched to a gene: 6. The CDR3 DNA follows: TGTGCCAGCAGTGAAATCGGGACAGGGAAATACAATGAGCAGTTCTTC. Amino acids: CASSEIGTGKYNEQFF. The full variable domain, its missing parts supplied by reference TRBV25-1 and TRBJ2-1, is EADIYQTPRYLVIGTGKKITLECSQTMGHDKMYWYQQDPGMELHLIHYSYGVNSTEKGDLSSESTVSRIRTEHFPLTLESARPSHTSQYLCASSEIGTGKYNEQFFGPGTRLTVL.

The gene calls are TRBV4-1 and TRBJ2-1, with 10 bases that match TRBD2. V shed 10 bases, J shed 6 bases, and the junction held 18 bases outside the gene matches. The CDR3 spans 17 residues. Germline values: CDR1 MGHRA, CDR2 YSYEKL. In DNA form, the CDR3 reads TGCGCCACCGCGCCAAGTTCCAGCGGGGGGGCGGGCAATGAGCAGTTCTTC. Translated: CATAPSSSGGAGNEQFF.

This chain links TRBV27 with TRBJ1-2, with 9 bases fitting TRBD1. Per germline, CDR1 MNHEY and CDR2 SMNVEV (reference sequence). V was clipped by 6 bases and J by 5 bases; unmatched bases: 7. The CDR3 is made up of 14 amino acids. The DNA of the CDR3 is TGTGCCAGCAGGTCACAGGGGGCAAAATATGGCTACACCTTC. Amino acids: CASRSQGAKYGYTF.

The V and J genes are TRBV15 and TRBJ1-5; the D gene is possibly TRBD1 (5 bases). The CDR3 has 15 amino acids. Germline lookup yields CDR1 LNHNV and CDR2 YYDKDF (reference sequence). Trimming cost V 1 base and J 2 bases, with 9 bases left between them. The CDR3: CATSRVREGNQPQHF. The DNA of the CDR3 is TGTGCCACCAGCAGAGTCAGGGAAGGCAATCAGCCCCAGCATTTT.

The gene calls are TRBV5-4 and TRBJ2-1, with D unclear. The CDR3 has 13 residues. The germline gives CDR1 SGHNT, CDR2 YYREEE (reference sequence). With 0 bases removed from V and 5 bases from J, the gap between germline ends came to 6 bases. This chain's CDR3 is CASSLGYNNEQFF. CDR3 sequence (DNA): TGTGCCAGCAGCTTGGGCTACAACAATGAGCAGTTCTTC.

This chain uses TRBV2 with TRBJ1-2; D gene unclear. The CDR3 consists of 11 residues. The germline CDR1 and CDR2 sequences are SNHLY and FYNNEI. Trimming took 1 base from V and 13 from J, leaving 10 bases between them. The CDR3: CASSEGEVCTF. The CDR3 region has the DNA TGTGCCAGCAGTGAAGGGGAAGTGTGCACCTTC.

The chain recombines TRBV27 with TRBJ1-1; D call uncertain. The V gene's germline CDR1 is MNHEY and CDR2 SMNVEV (reference sequence). V lost 4 bases and J 5 bases, leaving 23 bases between the germline ends. The CDR3 is 17 residues long. The CDR3 sequence: CASSSRDRVGSGTEAFF. The DNA of the CDR3 is TGTGCCAGCAGTTCCAGAGACCGAGTGGGGTCGGGAACTGAAGCTTTCTTT.

This clone has more than one count but fewer than ten. This sequence joins TRBV28 and TRBJ2-7; D remains unclear. The CDR3 sequence is 13 residues long. CDR1 is MDHEN, CDR2 SYDVKM, per germline. V dropped 5 bases and J dropped 4 bases, with 12 bases sitting between them. The CDR3 reads CASSPQRSYEQYF. The CDR3 DNA follows: TGTGCCAGCAGTCCACAACGGTCTTACGAGCAGTACTTC.

The chain couples TRBV27 to TRBJ2-7; perhaps TRBD1 as D (6 bases). Germline CDR1 MNHEY, CDR2 SMNVEV (reference sequence). Trimming pared 5 bases from V and 3 bases from J, leaving 17 bases between. The CDR3 consists of 15 residues. The CDR3 spells CASSPSRDNHYEQYF. In DNA, the CDR3 is TGTGCCAGCAGTCCCTCCCGGGACAACCACTACGAGCAGTACTTC.

This clone has just a few counts. The rearrangement links TRBV7-9 to TRBJ2-2, with 10 bases aligning to TRBD2. The V gene end was trimmed by 8 bases and the J gene end by 4 bases; junction bases not matched to a gene: 7. This CDR3 contains 15 residues. Germline V CDR1 and CDR2: SEHNR, FQNEAQ (reference sequence). The CDR3: CASSLQREGTGELFF. The DNA for the CDR3 is TGTGCCAGCTCATTACAGCGGGAGGGCACCGGGGAGCTGTTTTTT. The entire variable domain, with the rest obtained from reference TRBV7-9 and TRBJ2-2, is as follows: DTGVSQNPRHKITKRGQNVTFRCDPISEHNRLYWYRQTLGQGPEFLTYFQNEAQLEKSRLLSDRFSAERPKGSFSTLEIQRTEQGDSAMYLCASSLQREGTGELFFGEGSRLTVL.

The chain couples TRBV6-5 to TRBJ2-7; D possibly matches TRBD1 or TRBD2 (5 bases each). The length of the CDR3 is 14 residues. The V gene lost 5 bases and the J gene lost 4 bases, with 15 bases spanning the gap. Germline-derived CDR1 and CDR2 are MNHEY and SVGAGI. CDR3 protein: CASSASGTTYEQYF. For the CDR3, the DNA is TGTGCCAGCAGTGCCTCCGGGACCACATACGAGCAGTACTTC.

This chain links TRBV14 with TRBJ2-1; no clear D. The CDR3 sequence is 11 residues long. V gave up 4 bases and J gave up 10 bases, with 8 bases separating them. Germline loops: CDR1 SGHDN, CDR2 FVKESK. CDR3 loop: CASSLAWEQFF. The DNA of the CDR3 is TGTGCCAGCAGCCTGGCATGGGAGCAGTTCTTC.

The table lists this clone with a few counts. CDR3: CASSEAGQGSTEAFF. The CDR3 nucleotides read TGTGCCAGCAGTGAAGCGGGACAGGGTTCGACTGAAGCTTTCTTT. The chain combines TRBV2 with TRBJ1-1; TRBD1 agrees at 9 bases. The CDR3 runs to 15 residues. V was pared by 0 bases and J by 5 bases, with 4 bases of the junction left unmatched. Germline V CDR1 and CDR2: SNHLY, FYNNEI. Full variable domain (missing parts from reference TRBV2 and TRBJ1-1): EPEVTQTPSHQVTQMGQEVILRCVPISNHLYFYWYRQILGQKVEFLVSFYNNEISEKSEIFDDQFSVERPDGSNFTLKIRSTKLEDSAMYFCASSEAGQGSTEAFFGQGTRLTVV.

The V gene is TRBV19, the J gene TRBJ2-7; 10 nucleotides match TRBD2. Germline CDR1 LNHDA, CDR2 SQIVND (reference sequence). The CDR3 sequence is 16 residues long. J was trimmed by 2 bases and V by 0 bases; bases with no gene match: 4. CDR3 sequence: CASSIDVLAGAYEQYF. The CDR3 DNA is TGTGCCAGTAGTATAGACGTCCTAGCGGGAGCCTACGAGCAGTACTTC. The variable domain in full, with the rest retrieved from reference TRBV19 and TRBJ2-7, is DGGITQSPKYLFRKEGQNVTLSCEQNLNHDAMYWYRQDPGQGLRLIYYSQIVNDFQKGDIAEGYSVSREKKESFPLTVTSAQKNPTAFYLCASSIDVLAGAYEQYFGPGTRLTVT.

V is TRBV11-3 and J is TRBJ2-7; 10 bases fit TRBD2. V was pared by 6 bases and J by 3 bases, with 8 bases of the junction left unmatched. The CDR3 spans 15 residues. Germline V gives CDR1 SGHNT, CDR2 YENEEA. CDR3: CASRPRLAGSYEQYF. In DNA, the CDR3 is TGTGCCAGCAGACCTAGACTAGCGGGTAGCTACGAGCAGTACTTC. Full variable domain (remainder filled in from reference TRBV11-3 and TRBJ2-7): EAGVVQSPRYKIIEKKQPVAFWCNPISGHNTLYWYLQNLGQGPELLIRYENEEAVDDSQLPKDRFSAERLKGVDSTLKIQPAELGDSAVYLCASRPRLAGSYEQYFGPGTRLTVT.

This clone was picked up one time. The V gene is TRBV29-1, the J gene TRBJ1-2; D call uncertain. The CDR3 length is 12 residues. Trimming took 6 bases from V and 4 from J, leaving 12 bases between them. From germline, CDR1 is SQVTM and CDR2 ANQGSEA. The CDR3 is CSVAKGPYGYTF. CDR3 in DNA: TGCAGCGTGGCCAAGGGTCCCTATGGCTACACCTTC.

The chain joins TRBV7-3 to TRBJ2-1; 11 positions match TRBD2. Trimming at V came to 2 bases and at J to 6 bases, leaving 3 bases not matched to a gene. The CDR3 consists of 15 residues. CDR1 is SGHTA, CDR2 FQGTGA, per germline. CDR3 amino acids: CASSLALAGVNEQFF. As DNA, the CDR3 is TGTGCCAGCAGCTTAGCACTAGCGGGGGTCAATGAGCAGTTCTTC.

The chain joins TRBV11-2 to TRBJ2-3; 11 bases match TRBD2. The V gene's germline CDR1 is SGHAT and CDR2 FQNNGV. The CDR3 is 15 amino acids. The junction had 5 bases not matched to a gene; V was cut back by 4 bases and J by 5 bases. The CDR3 DNA reads as TGTGCCAGCAGCTCCGTAGCGGGGGGGAGAGATACGCAGTATTTT. It is translated as CASSSVAGGRDTQYF.

The V gene is TRBV9, the J gene TRBJ2-7, with 8 bases that match TRBD2. CDR1 and CDR2 from the germline V gene are SGDLS and YYNGEE. The CDR3 totals 15 residues. V trimming: 0 bases; J trimming: 5 bases; junction bases outside the gene matches: 7. The CDR3: CASSVAAGGLDEQYF. The CDR3 DNA reads as TGTGCCAGCAGCGTAGCGGCGGGAGGCCTGGACGAGCAGTACTTC.

The chain combines TRBV19 with TRBJ2-1; 13 bases agree with TRBD2. The V gene's germline CDR1 is LNHDA and CDR2 SQIVND (reference sequence). V lost 5 bases, J lost 4 bases, and 5 bases stayed unmatched. This CDR3 region has 16 residues. In DNA, the CDR3 is TGTGCCAGTAGTCCTGGACTAGCGGGGGTGTACAATGAGCAGTTCTTC. It translates to CASSPGLAGVYNEQFF.

The chain recombines TRBV4-3 with TRBJ1-2; perhaps TRBD1 as D (6 bases). Germline V gene data show CDR1 as LGHNA and CDR2 as YSLEER. The V end was cut by 0 bases, the J end by 1 base, with 15 bases between. The CDR3 sequence is 17 residues long. CDR3 nucleotide sequence: TGCGCCAGCAGCCAAGACAGGGGTTACTCTTTTAACTATGGCTACACCTTC. It yields the protein CASSQDRGYSFNYGYTF.

The CDR3 DNA reads as TGCGCCAGCAGCCAAGATCCAGGGGACTACAATGAGCAGTTCTTC. Translating gives CASSQDPGDYNEQFF. J is TRBJ2-1 and V is TRBV4-3; D possibly corresponds to TRBD1 (6 bases). CDR3 length: 15 amino acids. V was trimmed by 0 bases and J by 3 bases, leaving 9 bases between them. Germline V gene lookup returns CDR1 LGHNA and CDR2 YSLEER.

The J gene is TRBJ1-5, the V gene TRBV4-3, with 8 nucleotides matching TRBD1. V dropped 2 bases and J dropped 5; count of bases not matched to a gene: 23. CDR1 is LGHNA and CDR2 is YSLEER in the germline V gene. This CDR3 is 21 amino acids long. Here the CDR3 reads CASSQPQGARIHGMEDQPQHF. In nucleotides, the CDR3 is TGCGCCAGCAGCCAACCTCAGGGGGCGAGGATCCATGGAATGGAGGATCAGCCCCAGCATTTT.

The chain is built from TRBV10-3 and TRBJ2-5; D not certain. Germline-derived CDR1 and CDR2 are ENHRY and SYGVKD. V gave up 2 bases and J gave up 2 bases, with 6 bases separating them. The CDR3 is 13 residues long. Here the CDR3 DNA reads TGTGCCATCAGTGAGAGGGTGCAAGAGACCCAGTACTTC. Encoded protein: CAISERVQETQYF.

This clone was counted a few times. The chain uses TRBV5-5 and TRBJ1-1; no clear D. Germline V lookup: CDR1 SGHKS, CDR2 YYEKEE (reference sequence). V was trimmed by 0 bases and J by 1 base, leaving 10 bases between them. There are 15 residues in the CDR3. CDR3 DNA sequence: TGTGCCAGCAGCTTGGTCGGGCGGAGGAACACTGAAGCTTTCTTT. Its translation is CASSLVGRRNTEAFF.

J is TRBJ2-7 and V is TRBV9, with 9 positions matching TRBD1. CDR1 is SGDLS and CDR2 is YYNGEE in the germline V gene. V lost 4 bases and J lost 3; bases outside the gene matches: 8. The CDR3 covers 15 residues. CDR3 nucleotide sequence: TGTGCCAGCAGCCTAGCCCCGGGACAGGGCTACGAGCAGTACTTC. Translation gives CASSLAPGQGYEQYF.

This sequence joins TRBV6-4 and TRBJ2-2; 7 bases line up with TRBD2. The CDR3 has 13 amino acids. Germline V gene data show CDR1 as MRHNA and CDR2 as SNTAGT. V shed 8 bases and J 4 bases; nucleotides not matched to a gene: 4. The CDR3 sequence: CASRGVFTGELFF. The CDR3 coding sequence is TGTGCCAGCCGGGGGGTCTTCACCGGGGAGCTGTTTTTT.

This sequence joins TRBV29-1 and TRBJ2-1; 15 positions match TRBD2. Germline CDR1 reads SQVTM; CDR2 reads ANQGSEA. J was trimmed by 0 bases and V by 7 bases; bases with no gene match: 4. CDR3 length equals 16 residues. The DNA of the CDR3 is TGCAGCGCTGGACTAGCGGGAGGGCCCTCCTACAATGAGCAGTTCTTC. This sequence encodes CSAGLAGGPSYNEQFF.